The 17 T cell receptor beta chains presented below share a single source sample, sequenced in a study of T cells after yellow fever vaccination. TCRdb independently ran MiXCR on the 5' RACE reads; one entry per CDR3 protein. The table has approximately 610,000 distinct CDR3 sequences, around a sixth seen once; the top ten hold roughly a sixth. Sequenced material: PBMCs, taken around 5 days after the first yellow fever vaccination. These receptors were obtained from a man aged 18 to 35 who received the YFV17D yellow fever vaccine.

This clonotype has only a few counts. The chain uses TRBV10-1 and TRBJ2-2; D is unresolved. V lost 6 bases to trimming and J lost 6 bases, with 17 bases between them. Looked up from germline, CDR1 is WNHNN and CDR2 is SYGVQD (reference sequence). The CDR3 extends over 15 amino acids. Here the CDR3 reads CASRNESRIAGELFF. As DNA, the CDR3 is TGCGCCAGCAGAAATGAATCTAGGATAGCCGGGGAGCTGTTTTTT.

V usage is TRBV4-3 and J usage is TRBJ2-7; D is unresolved. The CDR3 loop spans 14 amino acids. V was clipped by 0 bases and J by 4 bases, with 10 bases between them. Per germline, CDR1 LGHNA and CDR2 YSLEER. CDR3 in DNA: TGCGCCAGCAGCCAAGAGGTTTTCGGTTACGAGCAGTACTTC. Translation gives CASSQEVFGYEQYF.

V and J are TRBV20-1 and TRBJ2-5; TRBD1 matches 10 bases. Germline V gene data show CDR1 as DFQATT and CDR2 as SNEGSKA (reference sequence). The CDR3 extends over 14 amino acids. Unmatched junction bases numbered 4, after V lost 2 bases and J lost 4 bases. The CDR3 loop is CSARPGQGRETQYF. DNA for the CDR3: TGCAGTGCTAGACCGGGACAGGGGAGAGAGACCCAGTACTTC.

The V and J genes are TRBV6-6 and TRBJ1-1, with D possibly TRBD1 on 6 matching bases. The V and J ends lost 4 bases and 5 bases respectively, with 8 bases between them. The CDR3 spans 12 residues. Germline CDR1 is MNHNY and CDR2 is SVGAGI (reference sequence). The CDR3 region has the DNA TGTGCCAGCAGTTCAGGACAGACTGAAGCTTTCTTT. Its translation is CASSSGQTEAFF.

This clonotype was seen repeatedly, ten times or more. This chain links TRBV5-1 with TRBJ2-1; 10 bases match TRBD2. This CDR3 spans 17 amino acids. Losses at the gene ends were 4 bases for V and 4 bases for J; bases not matched to a gene: 11. Germline V CDR1 and CDR2: SGHRS, YFSETQ. The CDR3 nucleotides are TGCGCCAGCAGCCCCGGGACTAGCGCCATTAGGTACAATGAGCAGTTCTTC. It codes for CASSPGTSAIRYNEQFF. Full variable domain (rest looked up from reference TRBV5-1 and TRBJ2-1): KAGVTQTPRYLIKTRGQQVTLSCSPISGHRSVSWYQQTPGQGLQFLFEYFSETQRNKGNFPGRFSGRQFSNSRSEMNVSTLELGDSALYLCASSPGTSAIRYNEQFFGPGTRLTVL.

This clonotype was recorded a few times. The J gene is TRBJ1-4, the V gene TRBV7-8; D uncertain. The CDR3 has 14 amino acids. V lost 8 bases and J lost 2, with 12 bases in between. In germline, CDR1 is SGHVS, CDR2 FQNEAQ. The CDR3 loop reads CASAWTLTNEKLFF. The DNA for the CDR3 is TGTGCCAGCGCCTGGACGTTGACTAATGAAAAACTGTTTTTT.

The genes are TRBV5-6 and TRBJ2-7; weak D call: TRBD1 (7 bases). The V end lost 1 base, the J end lost 7 bases, and 12 bases lay between the germline ends. The germline gives CDR1 SGHDT, CDR2 YYEEEE. This CDR3 has 13 amino acids. CDR3 protein: CASSLNRGGEQYV. The CDR3 DNA sequence: TGTGCCAGCAGCTTGAACAGGGGAGGAGAGCAGTACGTC.

This clonotype showed up just a few times. The rearrangement links TRBV5-1 to TRBJ1-1; tentative D call: TRBD1 (6 bases). The V end was cut by 2 bases, the J end by 1 base, with 12 bases between. The germline CDR1 and CDR2 sequences are SGHRS and YFSETQ. CDR3 size: 15 residues. In DNA, the CDR3 is TGCGCCAGCAGCTTCACAGGGATTGGGAACACTGAAGCTTTCTTT. It encodes CASSFTGIGNTEAFF.

This rearrangement joins TRBV7-2 to TRBJ2-4; D remains unclear. Germline values: CDR1 SGHTA, CDR2 FQGNSA. The CDR3 totals 12 residues. Trimming pared 3 bases from V and 9 bases from J, leaving 9 bases between. As DNA, the CDR3 is TGTGCCAGCAGCTTCCCGGACGGCATTCAGTACTTC. Its protein product is CASSFPDGIQYF.

This clonotype occurred many times. The chain recombines TRBV6-5 with TRBJ1-3; D ambiguous. V was trimmed by 4 bases and J by 2 bases, leaving 6 bases between them. Germline V CDR1 and CDR2: MNHEY, SVGAGI. The CDR3 sequence is 13 residues long. The CDR3 DNA reads TGTGCCAGCAGTTCGGCGGCTGGAAACACCATATATTTT. Its protein product is CASSSAAGNTIYF.

This chain connects TRBV7-2 to TRBJ1-5, with TRBD1 matching 9 bases. With 4 bases clipped from V and 6 bases from J, the junction kept 7 bases outside the gene matches. The CDR3 length is 15 residues. The germline V gene has CDR1 SGHTA and CDR2 FQGNSA. The CDR3 DNA sequence: TGTGCCAGCAGCTCTGGCCCGGGACAGGGTCAGCCCCAGCATTTT. Translated, it gives CASSSGPGQGQPQHF.

This clonotype was seen a few times. The rearrangement links TRBV10-3 to TRBJ2-1; the match to TRBD2 covers 11 bases. CDR1 and CDR2 (germline): ENHRY, SYGVKD. After removal of 5 bases from V and 8 bases from J, the junction contained 5 bases not matched to a gene. The CDR3 runs to 14 residues. The CDR3 DNA reads as TGTGCCATCAGTCTATTAGCGGGGGGGGATGAGCAGTTCTTC. Amino acids: CAISLLAGGDEQFF.

This sequence joins TRBV21-1 and TRBJ2-2; TRBD2 is the table's D call and was not checked against the DNA. TRBV21-1 is annotated as a pseudogene. CDR3 length: 16 residues. The CDR3 loop is CASSPPGLLNTGELFF. The CDR3 coding sequence is TGTGCCAGCAGCCCACCGGGACTACTTAACACCGGGGAGCTGTTTTTT.

The chain has TRBV20-1 and TRBJ2-3; 8 positions agree with TRBD2. Germline lookup yields CDR1 DFQATT and CDR2 SNEGSKA (reference sequence). The junction had 11 bases not matched to a gene; V was cut back by 6 bases and J by 6 bases. CDR3 size: 14 residues. This CDR3 is CSARGGASGDTQYF. In DNA, the CDR3 is TGCAGTGCCCGAGGGGGGGCTAGCGGGGATACGCAGTATTTT.

The chain uses TRBV28 and TRBJ2-7; 9 nucleotides align to TRBD1. The CDR3 is 16 amino acids. The V gene end was trimmed by 3 bases and the J gene end by 5 bases; junction bases not matched to a gene: 11. Germline V gene data show CDR1 as MDHEN and CDR2 as SYDVKM. CDR3 in DNA: TGTGCCAGCAGTTTGGCGGGACAGGGCGTCTTCGACGAGCAGTACGTC. Translating it yields CASSLAGQGVFDEQYV.

This clonotype was detected only a few times. The genes are TRBV5-1 and TRBJ1-1; D gene unclear. Germline values: CDR1 SGHRS, CDR2 YFSETQ. The V and J ends lost 2 bases and 7 bases respectively, with 15 bases between them. This CDR3 spans 14 amino acids. CDR3 protein: CASSLTAGIYEAFF. CDR3 nucleotides: TGCGCCAGCAGCTTAACGGCGGGTATCTATGAAGCTTTCTTT.

The V call is TRBV12-3 or TRBV12-4, the J call TRBJ2-7; D not resolved. V lost 2 bases and J 5 bases, leaving 7 bases between the germline ends. This CDR3 has 12 amino acids. CDR3 sequence reads: CASSLSPNEQYF. As DNA, the CDR3 is TGTGCCAGCAGTTTAAGTCCCAACGAGCAGTACTTC.